This T cell receptor (beta chain) was recorded in a study of breast tumors, draining lymph nodes, adjacent tissues. Study-level points and caveats: Luminal-like breast cancer showed significantly higher tumor–nontumor repertoire similarity than basal-like. Data only fit, rather than demonstrated, lymph node origin of most tumor T cells.

MiXCR was run by TCRdb on the multiplex PCR reads, yielding one entry per CDR3 protein. The sample carries approximately 120,000 distinct CDR3 sequences, less than 25% recorded once. Worth noting for this clonotype: Antigen specificity is unknown. A much larger clone is a single base away; this may be a read error.

Breast cancer patients provided tissue from their axillary draining lymph nodes. Losses at the gene ends were 5 bases for V and 2 bases for J; bases not matched to a gene: 2. Germline V gene lookup returns CDR1 MDHEN and CDR2 SYDVKM. This CDR3 contains 14 residues. This sequence joins TRBV28 and TRBJ2-7; 11 positions agree with TRBD2. Sequencing was performed on axillary lymph node tissue. The receptor was derived from a female donor with breast cancer. Some clones in this sample may be carry-over from other donors' samples. This chain's CDR3 is CASSTSGGAYEQYF. CDR3 coding DNA: TGTGCCAGCAGTACTAGCGGGGGAGCCTACGAGCAGTACTTC.